This record concerns one TCR beta chain sequence. What it recognizes is unknown. The data were taken from a study of T cell repertoires in cytomegalovirus infection. Study-wide background: An indication of both CMV infection and matching HLA type came from public TCR beta signatures. The study, taken as a whole, reports: Dominant in the ex vivo response were TCR beta clonotypes restricted by HLA-C and specific for CMV.

J lost 8 bases, V lost 2 bases, and 7 bases had no gene match. CDR1 is MNHEY and CDR2 is SMNVEV in the germline V gene (reference sequence). The CDR3 consists of 15 residues. TCRdb reanalysed the reads using MiXCR and keeps one entry per CDR3 protein. There are about 830,000 distinct CDR3 sequences in the sample; approximately 29% occur only once, and 9.5% to 15% lies in the top ten. The source of this sequence is a human donor in good health (CMV status not recorded). Some clones in this sample may be carry-over from other donors' samples. The starting material was cultured CD8+ T cells from PBMCs, obtained from culture after CMV antigen stimulation. The chain has TRBV27 and TRBJ2-1; TRBD1 agrees at 9 bases. CDR3 in DNA: TGTGCCAGCAGTTTAGAAGGACAGGGGTGGTATGAGCAGTTCTTC. Translating it yields CASSLEGQGWYEQFF.